The rows below give T cell receptor beta chains drawn from one sample of a study of graft-versus-host responses after intestinal transplantation. Sequencing was performed with immunoSEQ multiplex PCR; in TCRdb, only in-frame clones are kept and a portion is missing. The sample shows about 40,000 clones, 90% to 95% of them seen only once. Their target antigens are unknown. The specimen comprised unstimulated CD8+ T cells sorted from spleen or lymph node cells, sampled before transplant. Source of these receptors: a human donor who was the organ donor for an intestinal transplant. Both conserved end residues are part of each CDR3. D genes are given only for firm matches. Rows may omit the clone size; those that give it use once, few, many or a size class.

>TRBD2|-|TRBJ2-3|TRBV5-4
TGTGCCAGCAGCTTGAGTAGCGGGGGGACAGATACGCAGTATTTT
CASSLSSGGTDTQYF
>-|-|TRBJ2-1|TRBV5-5
TGTGCCAGCCATCCCATGACTCGGTACCATGAGCAGTTCTTC
CASHPMTRYHEQFF
>-|-|TRBJ2-5|TRBV4-3
TGCGCCAGCAGCCAAGATCCGAGCATGAACAGACAAGAGACCCAGTACTTC
CASSQDPSMNRQETQYF
>TRBD1|-|TRBJ1-2|TRBV19
TGTGCCAGTAGTATAATTCGTGGGACAGATTATGGCTACACCTTC
CASSIIRGTDYGYTF
>-|-|TRBJ1-1|TRBV27
TGTGCCAGCAGTTCCCCGAGGGGGGACGGGCCTGAAGCTTTCTTT
CASSSPRGDGPEAFF
>-|-|TRBJ1-1|TRBV5-4
TGTGCCAGCAGCGATGCCCGGCGCAGAAGGGACACTGAAGCTTTCTTT
CASSDARRRRDTEAFF
>-|-|TRBJ1-2|TRBV18
TGTGCCAGCTCACCGGCTGGGGATGGCTACACCTTC
CASSPAGDGYTF
>-|-|TRBJ2-7|TRBV7-8
TGTGCCAGCAGCTACTACCCCTTAGCAGCTCCCTACTACGAGCAGTACTTC
CASSYYPLAAPYYEQYF
>TRBD1|once|TRBJ2-2|TRBV18
TGTGCCAGCTCACCGGGACAGGGGGCCGGGGAGCTGTTTTTT
CASSPGQGAGELFF
>-|-|TRBJ2-5|TRBV19
TGTGCCAGTAGTAAGACAGGATGGACAGAGACCCAGTACTTC
CASSKTGWTETQYF
>TRBD2|-|TRBJ2-7|TRBV7-9
TGTGCCAGCAGCTCCACAGGGATTCGTAACGGGGGGGCCTTCGAGCAGTACTTC
CASSSTGIRNGGAFEQYF
>-|-|TRBJ2-7|TRBV27
TGTGCCAGCAGGGTACGGGGTGGAGCCTACGAGCAGTACTTC
CASRVRGGAYEQYF
>-|-|TRBJ2-7|TRBV15
TGTGCCACCAGCAGAGATCAGGGCAGTAGCTACGAGCAGTACTTC
CATSRDQGSSYEQYF
>TRBD2|-|TRBJ2-5|TRBV27
TGTGCCAGCAGTTTATCGAACCCTAGCGGGGGGTGGGAGACCCAGTACTTC
CASSLSNPSGGWETQYF
>TRBD2|-|TRBJ2-1|TRBV7-8
TGTGCCAGCAGCTTAGCGTGGACTAGCGGGGGGAAGTACAATGAGCAGTTCTTC
CASSLAWTSGGKYNEQFF
>-|-|TRBJ2-1|TRBV9
TGTGCCAGCAGCGACGGCGGACAGTTCAATGAGCAGTTCTTC
CASSDGGQFNEQFF
>-|-|TRBJ2-7|TRBV4-1
TGCGCCAGCAGCCGGGGACCGGATTCCTACGAGCAGTACTTC
CASSRGPDSYEQYF
>TRBD2|-|TRBJ2-1|TRBV5-4
TGTGCCAGCAGCTTGGTCGGGGGGGCCAAAAATGAGCAGTTCTTC
CASSLVGGAKNEQFF
>TRBD1|once|TRBJ2-5|TRBV2
TGTGCCAGCAGTGTAGGGCCAGGGGGACAAGAGACCCAGTACTTC
CASSVGPGGQETQYF
>-|-|TRBJ2-7|TRBV21-1
TGTGCCAGCACCCGGCCCCACAGGGGGGGGACCTACGAGCAGTACTTC
CASTRPHRGGTYEQYF